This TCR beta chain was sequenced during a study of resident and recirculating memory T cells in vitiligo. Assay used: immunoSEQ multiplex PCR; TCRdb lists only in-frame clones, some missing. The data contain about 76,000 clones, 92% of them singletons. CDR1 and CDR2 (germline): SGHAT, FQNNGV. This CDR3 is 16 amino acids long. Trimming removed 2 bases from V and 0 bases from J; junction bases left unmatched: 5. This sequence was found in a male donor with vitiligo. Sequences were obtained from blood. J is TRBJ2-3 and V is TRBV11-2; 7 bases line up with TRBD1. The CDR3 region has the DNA TGTGCCAGCAGCTTAAGGACAGGTACCAGCACAGATACGCAGTATTTT. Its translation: CASSLRTGTSTDTQYF.